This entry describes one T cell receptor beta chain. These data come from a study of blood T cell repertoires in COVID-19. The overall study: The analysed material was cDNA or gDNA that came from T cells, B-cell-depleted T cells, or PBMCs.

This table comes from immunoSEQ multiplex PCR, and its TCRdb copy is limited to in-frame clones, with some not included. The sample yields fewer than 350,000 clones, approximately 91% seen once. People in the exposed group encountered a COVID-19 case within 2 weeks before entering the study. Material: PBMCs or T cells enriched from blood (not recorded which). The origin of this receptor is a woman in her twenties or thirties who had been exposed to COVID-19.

CDR3 sequence reads: CASSQEVAGAPYEQYF. The CDR3 DNA reads as TGTGCCAGCAGCCAAGAAGTGGCGGGAGCCCCCTACGAGCAGTACTTC. This rearrangement joins TRBV4-2 to TRBJ2-7, with TRBD2 matching over 7 bases. CDR1 LGHNA and CDR2 YNFKEQ come from the germline V gene. The CDR3 has 16 residues. Trimming took 0 bases from V and 2 from J; bases not matched to a gene: 7.